The 29 T cell receptor beta chains presented below share a single source sample, sequenced in a study of long-term antiretroviral therapy in people with HIV. The authors ran the immunoSEQ assay, v3.0, at survey level. Profiling relied on immunoSEQ multiplex PCR, and the TCRdb table lists in-frame clones only, not all of them. In the table there are about 21,000 clones, 76% of which are singletons. This material consisted of unsorted PBMCs, taken 0.5 years before starting antiretroviral therapy. All receptors derive from a man between 18 and 35 years old with HIV.

This sequence joins TRBV13 and TRBJ1-1; 11 bases are a match to TRBD1. In germline, CDR1 is PRHDT, CDR2 FYEKMQ (reference sequence). The length of the CDR3 is 15 residues. Trimming cost V 4 bases and J 5 bases; bases outside gene matches: 6. CDR3 DNA: TGTGCCAGCAGCTCAACCGGGACAGGGGGAACTGAAGCTTTCTTT. Its translation: CASSSTGTGGTEAFF.

The chain recombines TRBV6-6 with TRBJ1-1; D might be TRBD1 (5 bases). The CDR3 contains 14 residues. Trimming took off 6 bases at V and 4 bases at J, with 15 bases between the two ends. Germline lookup yields CDR1 MNHNY and CDR2 SVGAGI (reference sequence). The CDR3 nucleotides read TGTGCCAGCAGACTTACTGGGACTTCCACTGAAGCTTTCTTT. It specifies CASRLTGTSTEAFF.

J is TRBJ2-7 and V is TRBV9, with D perhaps matching TRBD1 (6 bases). V lost 3 bases and J lost 0, with 10 bases in between. Germline V gives CDR1 SGDLS, CDR2 YYNGEE. The CDR3 length is 14 residues. The CDR3 protein is CASSDTGSSYEQYF. DNA of the CDR3: TGTGCCAGCAGCGATACAGGGAGCTCCTACGAGCAGTACTTC. Looking up the rest from reference TRBV9 and TRBJ2-7 gives the full variable domain: DSGVTQTPKHLITATGQRVTLRCSPRSGDLSVYWYQQSLDQGLQFLIQYYNGEERAKGNILERFSAQQFPDLHSELNLSSLELGDSALYFCASSDTGSSYEQYFGPGTRLTVT.

The genes are TRBV18 and TRBJ2-7; D remains unclear. Looked up from germline, CDR1 is KGHSH and CDR2 is LQKENI. The CDR3 runs 17 residues. Trimming took off 0 bases at V and 2 bases at J, with 17 bases between the two ends. CDR3 in amino acids: CASSPPETSSNPYEQYF. The CDR3 DNA sequence: TGTGCCAGCTCACCACCGGAGACATCCTCGAATCCCTACGAGCAGTACTTC.

The chain uses TRBV14 and TRBJ2-1, with D hard to call. V was clipped by 0 bases and J by 9 bases, with 12 bases between them. The CDR3 contains 14 residues. CDR1 is SGHDN and CDR2 is FVKESK in the germline V gene. CDR3 bases: TGTGCCAGCAGCCAAGATCCCCGGGTTGCTGAGCAGTTCTTC. Its translation is CASSQDPRVAEQFF.

This clone was picked up one time. The chain couples TRBV4-3 to TRBJ2-3; tentatively, D is TRBD2 (5 bases). The germline V and J ends were trimmed by 0 bases and 1 base, with 11 bases remaining between them. Germline CDR1 is LGHNA and CDR2 is YSLEER. CDR3 size: 16 residues. CDR3 DNA sequence: TGCGCCAGCAGCCAAGATCGTAATAGCGGCACAGATACGCAGTATTTT. Translated: CASSQDRNSGTDTQYF.

The chain is built from TRBV14 and TRBJ1-1; 9 bases agree with TRBD1. The V and J ends lost 4 bases and 7 bases, in that order; junction bases with no gene match: 10. The CDR3 runs to 15 residues. The germline V gene has CDR1 SGHDN and CDR2 FVKESK. The CDR3 spells CASSLLDRGRDEAFF. The CDR3 DNA follows: TGTGCCAGCAGCCTACTGGACAGGGGAAGGGATGAAGCTTTCTTT.

This clone was counted a few times. The chain links TRBV5-1 to TRBJ2-3, with D perhaps matching TRBD2 (6 bases). The CDR3 spans 15 residues. Germline V gene sequence: CDR1 SGHRS, CDR2 YFSETQ. V lost 2 bases and J lost 1, with 11 bases in between. CDR3 in amino acids: CASSFGGWGTDTQYF. The DNA of the CDR3 is TGCGCCAGCAGCTTCGGGGGATGGGGCACAGATACGCAGTATTTT.

The chain carries TRBV4-3 and TRBJ1-1; D is undetermined. The germline CDR1 and CDR2 sequences are LGHNA and YSLEER. Deletions cut 8 bases from V and 0 bases from J, with 10 bases between. This CDR3 is 13 amino acids long. CDR3 nucleotide sequence: TGCGCCAGCCGTCGGGAGTTGAACACTGAAGCTTTCTTT. It encodes CASRRELNTEAFF.

This clone was recorded once. V is TRBV5-6 and J is TRBJ2-7; 10 nucleotides agree with TRBD1. J gave up 2 bases and V 4 bases, and 3 bases lay outside the gene matches. The CDR3 is 14 amino acids. The germline V gene has CDR1 SGHDT and CDR2 YYEEEE. This chain's CDR3 is CASSPGQGAYEQYF. The CDR3 nucleotides read TGTGCCAGCAGCCCAGGACAGGGGGCCTACGAGCAGTACTTC.

This chain links TRBV6-5 with TRBJ1-1, with D hard to call. CDR3 length: 15 amino acids. The germline CDR1 and CDR2 sequences are MNHEY and SVGAGI. Deletions cut 0 bases from V and 5 bases from J, with 13 bases between. The CDR3 sequence: CASSYSISGGTEAFF. The CDR3 nucleotides are TGTGCCAGCAGTTACTCGATAAGTGGAGGGACTGAAGCTTTCTTT.

The chain carries TRBV6-5 and TRBJ2-1, with TRBD2 matching 9 bases. This CDR3 comprises 15 residues. Germline CDR1 and CDR2: MNHEY and SVGAGI. The V and J ends lost 5 bases and 3 bases, in that order; junction bases with no gene match: 5. CDR3 in DNA: TGTGCCAGCAGTGCTAGCGGGGACTACTACAATGAGCAGTTCTTC. This codes for CASSASGDYYNEQFF.

CDR3 sequence (DNA): TGCAGCGTTGAGTCAGGGCAGGGTGATTCCTACGAGCAGTACTTC. Translated: CSVESGQGDSYEQYF. The rearrangement uses TRBV29-1 and TRBJ2-7; D may be TRBD1 (5 bases). V was pared by 3 bases and J by 1 base, with 16 bases between. The CDR3 consists of 15 residues. CDR1 SQVTM and CDR2 ANQGSEA come from the germline V gene.

The chain uses TRBV28 and TRBJ2-1, with D perhaps matching TRBD2 (5 bases). Germline V lookup: CDR1 MDHEN, CDR2 SYDVKM. CDR3 length: 13 amino acids. Trimming cost V 4 bases and J 12 bases, with 16 bases left between them. The CDR3: CASSWRAPDGQFF. The CDR3 DNA reads as TGTGCCAGCAGTTGGCGGGCTCCTGACGGGCAGTTCTTC.

This sequence joins TRBV19 and TRBJ2-3; TRBD2 aligns across 11 bases. Germline assignment: CDR1 LNHDA and CDR2 SQIVND (reference sequence). This CDR3 has 16 amino acids. V lost 4 bases to trimming and J lost 0 bases; unmatched junction nucleotides: 3. In DNA, the CDR3 is TGTGCCAGTAGTACGGGACTAGCGGCTAGCACAGATACGCAGTATTTT. Translated, it gives CASSTGLAASTDTQYF.

This rearrangement joins TRBV21-1 to TRBJ2-6; TRBD1 reflects the table's D call only, with no check against the DNA. TRBV21-1 is flagged as a pseudogene. CDR3 length equals 18 residues. CDR3: CASSLARDTLSGANVLTF. In nucleotides, the CDR3 is TGTGCCAGCAGTCTCGCTCGGGACACCCTGTCTGGGGCCAACGTCCTGACTTTC.

The chain links TRBV6-4 to TRBJ1-1; D unresolved. V gave up 2 bases and J gave up 1 base, with 5 bases separating them. The CDR3 is 13 residues long. Looked up from germline, CDR1 is MRHNA and CDR2 is SNTAGT. The CDR3 sequence is CASSDKGNTEAFF. The CDR3 coding sequence is TGTGCCAGCAGTGACAAGGGGAACACTGAAGCTTTCTTT.

The V gene is TRBV14, the J gene TRBJ1-2; D not resolved. The CDR3 is made up of 15 amino acids. The germline gives CDR1 SGHDN, CDR2 FVKESK. The V end was cut by 1 base, the J end by 6 bases, with 15 bases between. This chain's CDR3 is CASSQGVRRRDGYTF. The CDR3, as DNA: TGTGCCAGCAGCCAAGGCGTACGGAGACGGGATGGCTACACCTTC.

The sample holds a few counts of this clone. This chain links TRBV30 with TRBJ1-6; no reliable D call. From germline, CDR1 is GTSNPN and CDR2 SVGIG (reference sequence). The germline V and J ends were trimmed by 5 bases and 13 bases, with 15 bases remaining between them. CDR3 length: 12 residues. The CDR3, as DNA: TGTGCCTGGGGTTCCCGGGAAAGGCCCCTCCACTTT. This sequence encodes CAWGSRERPLHF.

J is TRBJ2-7 and V is TRBV6-5, with D perhaps matching TRBD1 (5 bases). The V gene lost 2 bases and the J gene lost 0 bases, with 11 bases spanning the gap. The CDR3 runs to 15 residues. Germline-derived CDR1 and CDR2 are MNHEY and SVGAGI. The CDR3 region has the DNA TGTGCCAGCAGTTACGGGGCAAGCAGCTCCTACGAGCAGTACTTC. It yields the protein CASSYGASSSYEQYF.

The table lists this clone with a few counts. The rearrangement joins TRBV5-5 to TRBJ1-3; D gene unclear. The CDR3 is 18 amino acids. Trimming cost V 6 bases and J 0 bases, with 22 bases left between them. Germline CDR1 is SGHKS and CDR2 is YYEKEE (reference sequence). The CDR3 loop is CASTKTLDYSSSGNTIYF. The CDR3 region has the DNA TGTGCCAGCACCAAAACCCTGGACTACTCTAGCTCTGGAAACACCATATATTTT.

This rearrangement joins TRBV7-3 to TRBJ2-2, with unresolved D. The germline V gene encodes CDR1 SGHTA and CDR2 FQGTGA. The CDR3 loop spans 14 amino acids. V shed 5 bases and J shed 1 base, with 8 bases lying between them. CDR3 bases: TGTGCCAGCAGCCCCATCTTGAACACCGGGGAGCTGTTTTTT. Translating gives CASSPILNTGELFF.

This chain connects TRBV6-5 to TRBJ2-7; the D gene could be TRBD1 or TRBD2 (5 bases each). Germline lookup yields CDR1 MNHEY and CDR2 SVGAGI. This CDR3 has 13 amino acids. V shed 5 bases and J shed 3 bases, with 11 bases lying between them. CDR3 region: CASSEGSNYEQYF. For the CDR3, the DNA is TGTGCCAGCAGTGAGGGGTCAAACTACGAGCAGTACTTC.

The chain is built from TRBV27 and TRBJ2-3; D may correspond to TRBD1 or TRBD2 (5 bases each). The germline CDR1 and CDR2 sequences are MNHEY and SMNVEV (reference sequence). This CDR3 contains 17 residues. Trimming cost V 3 bases and J 2 bases, with 18 bases left between them. The CDR3 bases are TGTGCCAGCAGTTTCCTAGGGACCTCAGGCCCCACAGATACGCAGTATTTT. Translating gives CASSFLGTSGPTDTQYF.

The V gene is TRBV5-1, the J gene TRBJ2-7, with D tentatively TRBD1 or TRBD2 (5 bases each). V lost 5 bases to trimming and J lost 4 bases, with 7 bases between them. The CDR3 consists of 11 residues. From germline, CDR1 is SGHRS and CDR2 YFSETQ. The CDR3 DNA reads as TGCGCCAGCAGTGGGGGATACGAGCAGTACTTC. This sequence encodes CASSGGYEQYF.

The chain links TRBV9 to TRBJ2-1; TRBD2 agrees at 12 bases. The trim removed 0 bases at V and 7 bases at J, leaving 5 bases unmatched. CDR1 is SGDLS, CDR2 YYNGEE, per germline. This CDR3 has 16 amino acids. The CDR3 sequence is CASSVGGGTSGNEQFF. The CDR3 DNA sequence: TGTGCCAGCAGCGTAGGGGGCGGGACTAGCGGGAATGAGCAGTTCTTC.

The rearrangement links TRBV19 to TRBJ1-1; tentatively, D is TRBD1 (6 bases). This CDR3 spans 15 amino acids. Germline V gene lookup returns CDR1 LNHDA and CDR2 SQIVND (reference sequence). With 2 bases removed from V and 1 base from J, the gap between germline ends came to 11 bases. For the CDR3, the DNA is TGTGCCAGTAGTATAAGAGAAGGGGGGAACACTGAAGCTTTCTTT. Amino acids: CASSIREGGNTEAFF.

J is TRBJ2-7 and V is TRBV7-8, with 10 bases matching TRBD1. The CDR3 sequence is 17 residues long. Trimming at V came to 7 bases and at J to 4 bases, leaving 16 bases not matched to a gene. Germline loops: CDR1 SGHVS, CDR2 FQNEAQ. DNA for the CDR3: TGTGCCAGCACCTTGGAGGGACAGGGGTATTACGGGTACGAGCAGTACTTC. Its translation: CASTLEGQGYYGYEQYF.

This clone has more than one count but fewer than ten. The chain is built from TRBV6-5 and TRBJ2-3; no firm D call. Germline V gene lookup returns CDR1 MNHEY and CDR2 SVGAGI. V lost 0 bases, J lost 6 bases, and 13 bases lay in between. The CDR3 runs 15 residues. CDR3: CASSYSIVPSDTQYF. The CDR3 region has the DNA TGTGCCAGCAGTTACTCGATTGTCCCTTCGGATACGCAGTATTTT.